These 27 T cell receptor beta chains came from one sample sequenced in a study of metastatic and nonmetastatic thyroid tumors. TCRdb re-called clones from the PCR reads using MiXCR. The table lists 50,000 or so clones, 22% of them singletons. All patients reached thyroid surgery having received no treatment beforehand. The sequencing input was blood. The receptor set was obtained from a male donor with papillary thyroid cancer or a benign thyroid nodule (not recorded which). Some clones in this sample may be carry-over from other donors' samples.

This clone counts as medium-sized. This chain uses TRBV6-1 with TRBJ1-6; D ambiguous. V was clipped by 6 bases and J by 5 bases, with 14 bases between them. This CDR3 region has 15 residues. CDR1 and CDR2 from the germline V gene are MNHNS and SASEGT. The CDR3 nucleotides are TGTGCCAGCAGCTTCAACTCCCCTGATAATTCACCCCTCCACTTT. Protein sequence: CASSFNSPDNSPLHF.

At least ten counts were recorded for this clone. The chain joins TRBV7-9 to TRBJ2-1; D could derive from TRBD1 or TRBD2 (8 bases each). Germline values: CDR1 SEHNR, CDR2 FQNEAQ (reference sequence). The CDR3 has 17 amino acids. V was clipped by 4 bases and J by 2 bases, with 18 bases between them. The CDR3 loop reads CASSSGGGQATYNEQFF. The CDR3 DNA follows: TGTGCCAGCAGCTCGGGGGGGGGACAGGCCACCTACAATGAGCAGTTCTTC.

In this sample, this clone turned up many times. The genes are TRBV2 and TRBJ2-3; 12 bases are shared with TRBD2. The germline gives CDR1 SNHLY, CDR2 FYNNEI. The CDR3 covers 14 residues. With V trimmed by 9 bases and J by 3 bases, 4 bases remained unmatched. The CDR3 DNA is TGTGCCAGTCACGGACTAGCGGGGACAGATACGCAGTATTTT. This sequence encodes CASHGLAGTDTQYF.

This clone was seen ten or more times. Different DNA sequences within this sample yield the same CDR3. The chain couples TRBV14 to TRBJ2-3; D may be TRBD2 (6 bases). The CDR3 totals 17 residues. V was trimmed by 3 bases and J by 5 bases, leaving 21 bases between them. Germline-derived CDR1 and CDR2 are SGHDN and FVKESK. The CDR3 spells CASSHGSAGHSGDTQYF. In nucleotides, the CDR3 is TGTGCCAGCAGCCATGGGAGTGCGGGGCACAGTGGAGATACGCAGTATTTT.

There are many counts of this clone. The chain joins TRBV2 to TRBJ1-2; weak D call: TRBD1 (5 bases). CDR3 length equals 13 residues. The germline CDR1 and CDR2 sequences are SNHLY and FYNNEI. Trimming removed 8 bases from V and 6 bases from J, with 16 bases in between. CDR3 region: CASSQGVGDGYTF. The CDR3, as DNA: TGTGCCAGCTCCCAAGGGGTTGGAGATGGCTACACCTTC.

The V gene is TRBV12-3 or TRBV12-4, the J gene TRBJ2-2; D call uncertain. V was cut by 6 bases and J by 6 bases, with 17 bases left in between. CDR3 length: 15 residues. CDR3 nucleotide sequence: TGTGCCAGCAGGCCCCTTGCGGATTTCTCCGGGGAGCTGTTTTTT. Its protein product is CASRPLADFSGELFF.

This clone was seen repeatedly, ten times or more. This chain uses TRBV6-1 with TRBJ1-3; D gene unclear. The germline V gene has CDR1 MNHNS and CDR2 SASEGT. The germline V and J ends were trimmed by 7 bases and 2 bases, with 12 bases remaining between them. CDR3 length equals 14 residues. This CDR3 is CASTYTATGNTIYF. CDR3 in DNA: TGTGCCAGCACCTACACGGCCACTGGAAACACCATATATTTT.

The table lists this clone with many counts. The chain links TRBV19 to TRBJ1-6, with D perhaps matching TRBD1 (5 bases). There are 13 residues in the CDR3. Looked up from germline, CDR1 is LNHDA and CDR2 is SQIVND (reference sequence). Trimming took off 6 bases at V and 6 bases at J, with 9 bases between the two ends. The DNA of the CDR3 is TGTGCCAGTAGGGGGGACGTTAATTCACCCCTCCACTTT. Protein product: CASRGDVNSPLHF.

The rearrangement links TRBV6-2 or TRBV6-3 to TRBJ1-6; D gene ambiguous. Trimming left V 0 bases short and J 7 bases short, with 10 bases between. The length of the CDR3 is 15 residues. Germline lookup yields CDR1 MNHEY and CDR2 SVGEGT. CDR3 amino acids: CASSYSGVGNSPLHF. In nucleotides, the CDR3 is TGTGCCAGCAGTTACTCGGGCGTAGGGAATTCACCCCTCCACTTT.

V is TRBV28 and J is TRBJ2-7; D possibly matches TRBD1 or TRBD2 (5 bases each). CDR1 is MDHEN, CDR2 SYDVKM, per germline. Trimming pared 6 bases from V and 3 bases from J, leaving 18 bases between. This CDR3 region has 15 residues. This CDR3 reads CASRPGTVEYYEQYF. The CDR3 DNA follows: TGTGCCAGCAGGCCCGGGACCGTAGAATACTACGAGCAGTACTTC. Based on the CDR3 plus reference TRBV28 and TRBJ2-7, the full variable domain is DVKVTQSSRYLVKRTGEKVFLECVQDMDHENMFWYRQDPGLGLRLIYFSYDVKMKEKGDIPEGYSVSREKKERFSLILESASTNQTSMYLCASRPGTVEYYEQYFGPGTRLTVT.

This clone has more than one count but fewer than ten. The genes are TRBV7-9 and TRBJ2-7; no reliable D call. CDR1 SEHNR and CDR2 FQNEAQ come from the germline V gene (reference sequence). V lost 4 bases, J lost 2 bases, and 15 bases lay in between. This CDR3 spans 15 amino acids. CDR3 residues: CASSSTHTETYEQYF. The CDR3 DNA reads TGTGCCAGCAGCTCAACTCACACAGAGACCTACGAGCAGTACTTC.

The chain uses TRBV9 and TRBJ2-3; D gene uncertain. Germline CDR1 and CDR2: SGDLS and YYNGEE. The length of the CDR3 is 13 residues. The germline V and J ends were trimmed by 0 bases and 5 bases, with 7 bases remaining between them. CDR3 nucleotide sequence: TGTGCCAGCAGCGTAGAGGGTGAAGATACGCAGTATTTT. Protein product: CASSVEGEDTQYF. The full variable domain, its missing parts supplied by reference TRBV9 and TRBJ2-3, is DSGVTQTPKHLITATGQRVTLRCSPRSGDLSVYWYQQSLDQGLQFLIQYYNGEERAKGNILERFSAQQFPDLHSELNLSSLELGDSALYFCASSVEGEDTQYFGPGTRLTVL.

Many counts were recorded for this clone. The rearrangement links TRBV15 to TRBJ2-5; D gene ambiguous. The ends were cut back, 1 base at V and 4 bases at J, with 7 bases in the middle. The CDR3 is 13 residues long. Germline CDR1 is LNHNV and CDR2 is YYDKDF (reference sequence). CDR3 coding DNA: TGTGCCACCAGCAGAGTCTATCGAGAGACCCAGTACTTC. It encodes CATSRVYRETQYF.

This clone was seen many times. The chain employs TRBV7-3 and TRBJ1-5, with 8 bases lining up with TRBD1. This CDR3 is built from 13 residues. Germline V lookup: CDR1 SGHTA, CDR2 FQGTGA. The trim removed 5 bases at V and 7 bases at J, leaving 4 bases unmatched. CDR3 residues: CASSLGTGQPQHF. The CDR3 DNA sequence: TGTGCCAGCAGCCTTGGGACAGGCCAGCCCCAGCATTTT.

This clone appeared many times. CDR3 DNA sequence: TGTGCCTGGGGACTAACCGGGGTGGGCTCCTACGAGCAGTACTTC. This codes for CAWGLTGVGSYEQYF. This chain joins TRBV30 and TRBJ2-7; D is possibly TRBD2 (6 bases). Germline assignment: CDR1 GTSNPN and CDR2 SVGIG (reference sequence). Between the trimmed V and J ends, which lost 5 bases and 0 bases, there was a span of 17 bases. The CDR3 has 15 residues. The full variable domain, its missing parts supplied by reference TRBV30 and TRBJ2-7, is SQTIHQWPATLVQPVGSPLSLECTVEGTSNPNLYWYRQAAGRGLQLLFYSVGIGQISSEVPQNLSASRPQDRQFILSSKKLLLSDSGFYLCAWGLTGVGSYEQYFGPGTRLTVT.

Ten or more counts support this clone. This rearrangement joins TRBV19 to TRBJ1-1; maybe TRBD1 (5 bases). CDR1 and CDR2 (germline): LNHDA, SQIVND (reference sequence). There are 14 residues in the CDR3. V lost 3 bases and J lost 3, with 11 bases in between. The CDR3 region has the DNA TGTGCCAGTAGTATTACGGGGACCCACACTGAAGCTTTCTTT. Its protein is CASSITGTHTEAFF.

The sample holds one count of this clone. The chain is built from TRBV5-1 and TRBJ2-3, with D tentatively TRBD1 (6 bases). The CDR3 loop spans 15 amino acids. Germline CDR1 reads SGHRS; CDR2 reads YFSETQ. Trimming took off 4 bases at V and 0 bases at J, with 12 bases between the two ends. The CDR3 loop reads CASSLDRPSTDTQYF. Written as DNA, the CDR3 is TGCGCCAGCAGCCTAGACAGGCCTAGCACAGATACGCAGTATTTT.

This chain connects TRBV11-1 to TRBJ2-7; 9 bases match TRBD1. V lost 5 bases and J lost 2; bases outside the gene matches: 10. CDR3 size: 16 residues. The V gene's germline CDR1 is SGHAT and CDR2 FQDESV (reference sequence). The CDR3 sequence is CASSLVGDRDPYEQYF. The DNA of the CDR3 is TGTGCCAGCAGCCTAGTCGGGGACAGGGACCCCTACGAGCAGTACTTC.

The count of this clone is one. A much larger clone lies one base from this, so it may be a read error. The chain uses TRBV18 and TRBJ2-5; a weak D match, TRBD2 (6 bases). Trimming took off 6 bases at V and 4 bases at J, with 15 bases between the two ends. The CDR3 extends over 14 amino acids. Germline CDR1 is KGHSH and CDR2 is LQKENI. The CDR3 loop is CASSRLDGGETQYF. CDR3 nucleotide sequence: TGTGCCAGCTCTCGTCTTGACGGGGGAGAGACCCAGTACTTC.

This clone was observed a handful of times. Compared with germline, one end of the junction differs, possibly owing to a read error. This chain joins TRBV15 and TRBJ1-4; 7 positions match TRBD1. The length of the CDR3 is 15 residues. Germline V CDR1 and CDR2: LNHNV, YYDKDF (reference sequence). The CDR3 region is CAASRDQGQNEKMFF. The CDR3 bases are TGTGCCGCCAGCAGAGACCAGGGACAGAATGAAAAAATGTTTTTT.

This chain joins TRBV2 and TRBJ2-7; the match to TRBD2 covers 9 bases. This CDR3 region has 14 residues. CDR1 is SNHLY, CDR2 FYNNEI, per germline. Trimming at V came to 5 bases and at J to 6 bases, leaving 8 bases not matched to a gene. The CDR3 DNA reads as TGTGCCAGCAGTAAGGTGACTAGCGGTATCGAGCAGTACTTC. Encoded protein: CASSKVTSGIEQYF.

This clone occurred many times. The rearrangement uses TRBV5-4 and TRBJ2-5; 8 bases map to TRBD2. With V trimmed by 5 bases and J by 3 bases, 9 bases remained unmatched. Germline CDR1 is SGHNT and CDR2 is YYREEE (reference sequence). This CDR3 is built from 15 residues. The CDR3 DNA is TGTGCCAGCAGTTCATCGCTAGCGGGTAAAGAGACCCAGTACTTC. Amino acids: CASSSSLAGKETQYF. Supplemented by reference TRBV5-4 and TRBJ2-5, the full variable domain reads ETGVTQSPTHLIKTRGQQVTLRCSSQSGHNTVSWYQQALGQGPQFIFQYYREEENGRGNFPPRFSGLQFPNYSSELNVNALELDDSALYLCASSSSLAGKETQYFGPGTRLLVL.

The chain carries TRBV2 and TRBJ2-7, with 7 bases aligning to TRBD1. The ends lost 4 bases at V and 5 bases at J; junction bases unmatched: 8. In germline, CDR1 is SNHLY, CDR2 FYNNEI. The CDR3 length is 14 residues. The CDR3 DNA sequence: TGTGCCAGCAGTGTGCACAGGGGTACCAACGAGCAGTACTTC. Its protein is CASSVHRGTNEQYF.

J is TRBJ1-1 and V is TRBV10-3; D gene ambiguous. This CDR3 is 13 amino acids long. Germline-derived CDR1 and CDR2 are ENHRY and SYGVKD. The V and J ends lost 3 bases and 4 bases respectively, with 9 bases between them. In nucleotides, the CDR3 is TGTGCCATCAGTGATATAGGGAGCACTGAAGCTTTCTTT. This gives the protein CAISDIGSTEAFF.

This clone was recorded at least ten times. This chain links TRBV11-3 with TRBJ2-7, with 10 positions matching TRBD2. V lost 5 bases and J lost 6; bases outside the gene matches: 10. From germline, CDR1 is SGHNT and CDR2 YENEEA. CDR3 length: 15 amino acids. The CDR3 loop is CASSAEPGLAFEQYF. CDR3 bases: TGTGCCAGCAGCGCCGAACCGGGACTAGCGTTCGAGCAGTACTTC.

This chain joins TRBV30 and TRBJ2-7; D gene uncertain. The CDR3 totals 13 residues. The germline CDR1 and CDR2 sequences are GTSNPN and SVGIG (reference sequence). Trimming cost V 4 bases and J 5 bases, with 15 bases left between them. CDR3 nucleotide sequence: TGTGCCTGGACTAAACTCGACATGGACGAGCAGTACTTC. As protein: CAWTKLDMDEQYF.

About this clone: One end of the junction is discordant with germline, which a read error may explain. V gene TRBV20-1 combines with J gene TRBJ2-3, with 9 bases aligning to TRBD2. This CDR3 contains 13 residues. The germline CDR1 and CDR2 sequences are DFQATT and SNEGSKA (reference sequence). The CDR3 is CSELSGSTVTQYF. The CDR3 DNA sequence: TGCAGTGAACTTAGCGGGAGCACAGTTACGCAGTATTTT.